Each of the 19 T cell receptor beta chains below was sequenced from the same sample in a study of blood T cell repertoires in COVID-19. Some clones are missing from TCRdb's copy, which holds only in-frame ones; the method was immunoSEQ multiplex PCR. The table records approximately 230,000 clones, about nine tenths of them present only once. Sequenced material: peripheral blood. These receptors all stem from a man under 40 who had recovered from COVID-19.

The chain has TRBV2 and TRBJ2-2, with 8 bases aligning to TRBD2. The CDR3 runs 17 residues. Germline values: CDR1 SNHLY, CDR2 FYNNEI. V trimming: 7 bases; J trimming: 0 bases; junction bases outside the gene matches: 10. CDR3 sequence (DNA): TGTGCCAGCAACGGTGGGCGGGGGGCCCCGAACACCGGGGAGCTGTTTTTT. Its protein is CASNGGRGAPNTGELFF. Full variable domain (remainder filled in from reference TRBV2 and TRBJ2-2): EPEVTQTPSHQVTQMGQEVILRCVPISNHLYFYWYRQILGQKVEFLVSFYNNEISEKSEIFDDQFSVERPDGSNFTLKIRSTKLEDSAMYFCASNGGRGAPNTGELFFGEGSRLTVL.

The rearrangement uses TRBV5-1 and TRBJ2-3, with a weak D call TRBD1 (6 bases). This CDR3 is 15 amino acids long. CDR1 is SGHRS, CDR2 YFSETQ, per germline. V was shortened by 2 bases and J by 5 bases, with 15 bases between the two germline ends. Here the CDR3 reads CASSFRGQIQDTQYF. In DNA, the CDR3 is TGCGCCAGCAGCTTTCGCGGACAGATTCAAGATACGCAGTATTTT.

The CDR3 DNA sequence: TGCAGTGCTGTATATGATTCACCCCTCCACTTT. Amino acid sequence: CSAVYDSPLHF. This rearrangement joins TRBV20-1 to TRBJ1-6; D remains ambiguous. V was trimmed by 5 bases and J by 8 bases, leaving 7 bases between them. Germline V CDR1 and CDR2: DFQATT, SNEGSKA (reference sequence). The CDR3 is 11 amino acids.

This chain uses TRBV29-1 with TRBJ2-5, with a possible D match to TRBD1 (5 bases). The CDR3 has 12 amino acids. Trimming shortened V by 6 bases and J by 5 bases, and 13 bases separated the two germline ends. Germline V gene sequence: CDR1 SQVTM, CDR2 ANQGSEA. CDR3 sequence (DNA): TGCAGCGTAGGGGCCAGTGGGGAGACCCAGTACTTC. Amino acid sequence: CSVGASGETQYF.

The chain joins TRBV5-4 to TRBJ2-5, with 7 bases identical to TRBD1. The germline V gene encodes CDR1 SGHNT and CDR2 YYREEE (reference sequence). The CDR3 has 15 amino acids. With V trimmed by 0 bases and J by 1 base, 3 bases remained unmatched. CDR3 nucleotide sequence: TGTGCCAGCAGCTTGGTCAGGGGGAGCCAAGAGACCCAGTACTTC. Protein: CASSLVRGSQETQYF.

This chain links TRBV4-2 with TRBJ1-1; 8 nucleotides align to TRBD1. J gave up 5 bases and V 2 bases, and 1 base lay outside the gene matches. The CDR3 has 13 residues. Germline CDR1 and CDR2: LGHNA and YNFKEQ. CDR3 sequence (DNA): TGTGCCAGCAGCCAACACAGGGGGACTGAAGCTTTCTTT. Amino acids: CASSQHRGTEAFF.

The chain joins TRBV6-2 or TRBV6-3 to TRBJ2-1; TRBD2 matches at 12 bases. J gave up 6 bases and V 5 bases, and 5 bases lay outside the gene matches. Germline assignment: CDR1 MNHEY and CDR2 SVGEGT. The CDR3 runs to 15 residues. The DNA for the CDR3 is TGTGCCAGCAGTCAACTAGCGGGGGGAGGCAATGAGCAGTTCTTC. This codes for CASSQLAGGGNEQFF.

This rearrangement joins TRBV29-1 to TRBJ1-2; possibly TRBD1 for D (6 bases). V lost 8 bases and J lost 5, with 18 bases in between. The CDR3 sequence is 13 residues long. Germline values: CDR1 SQVTM, CDR2 ANQGSEA. CDR3 residues: CSSREGVEYGYTF. CDR3 nucleotide sequence: TGCAGCTCCCGGGAGGGGGTTGAGTATGGCTACACCTTC.

The chain is built from TRBV29-1 and TRBJ1-2; D may be TRBD1 (6 bases). CDR1 is SQVTM, CDR2 ANQGSEA, per germline. V lost 5 bases to trimming and J lost 1 base, with 11 bases between them. This CDR3 is 13 amino acids long. CDR3 sequence reads: CSVPDRNNYGYTF. CDR3 in DNA: TGCAGCGTTCCCGACAGGAATAACTATGGCTACACCTTC.

The CDR3 DNA is TGTGCCAGCAGCTTGCTTATAACGGGCGAGCAGTACTTC. Protein sequence: CASSLLITGEQYF. The chain recombines TRBV5-6 with TRBJ2-7; D is undetermined. The length of the CDR3 is 13 residues. Germline lookup yields CDR1 SGHDT and CDR2 YYEEEE. V gave up 1 base and J gave up 6 bases, with 11 bases separating them.

This clone was seen once. The chain couples TRBV3-1 (or the pseudogene TRBV3-2) to TRBJ2-2; D perhaps matches TRBD1 (5 bases). Looked up from germline, CDR1 is LGHDT and CDR2 is YNNKEL (reference sequence). The CDR3 contains 16 residues. Trimming took 0 bases from V and 6 from J, leaving 14 bases between them. This chain's CDR3 is CASSQDPGMKAGELFF. CDR3 bases: TGTGCCAGCAGCCAAGATCCAGGGATGAAGGCCGGGGAGCTGTTTTTT.

The chain has TRBV3-1 (or the pseudogene TRBV3-2) and TRBJ2-5; unclear D gene. Germline CDR1 and CDR2: LGHDT and YNNKEL (reference sequence). With 10 bases removed from V and 3 bases from J, the gap between germline ends came to 15 bases. The CDR3 covers 13 residues. The CDR3 reads CATAPVLEETQYF. DNA of the CDR3: TGTGCCACCGCCCCGGTTCTGGAAGAGACCCAGTACTTC.

This rearrangement joins TRBV19 to TRBJ1-2, with D uncertain. V was pared by 5 bases and J by 5 bases, with 18 bases between. The CDR3 loop spans 15 amino acids. Germline CDR1 is LNHDA and CDR2 is SQIVND (reference sequence). CDR3 amino acids: CASSGERTLGYGYTF. The CDR3, as DNA: TGTGCCAGTAGTGGGGAGAGGACCCTCGGATATGGCTACACCTTC.

The V gene is TRBV9, the J gene TRBJ1-6; 7 nucleotides line up with TRBD1. CDR3 length equals 13 residues. Germline CDR1 reads SGDLS; CDR2 reads YYNGEE. Trimming at V came to 5 bases and at J to 7 bases, leaving 3 bases not matched to a gene. The CDR3 spells CASRGQINSPLHF. The DNA for the CDR3 is TGTGCCAGCAGGGGACAGATAAATTCACCCCTCCACTTT.

The chain is built from TRBV14 and TRBJ1-1; D unclear. The CDR3 is 13 amino acids. The germline V and J ends were trimmed by 1 base and 2 bases, with 5 bases remaining between them. Per the germline V gene, CDR1 is SGHDN and CDR2 is FVKESK. Here the CDR3 DNA reads TGTGCCAGCAGCCAAGGGCCTAACACTGAAGCTTTCTTT. Its protein is CASSQGPNTEAFF.

The genes are TRBV9 and TRBJ2-5, with 7 positions matching TRBD1. Per the germline V gene, CDR1 is SGDLS and CDR2 is YYNGEE. This CDR3 has 19 amino acids. Trimming cost V 0 bases and J 0 bases; bases outside gene matches: 14. The CDR3 DNA sequence: TGTGCCAGCAGCGTAGACCCGAGTGGGAACAGGGGTTACCAAGAGACCCAGTACTTC. As protein: CASSVDPSGNRGYQETQYF.

The J gene is TRBJ1-4, the V gene TRBV30; D is unclear. The CDR3 length is 16 residues. The V end was cut by 0 bases, the J end by 7 bases, with 18 bases between. The germline gives CDR1 GTSNPN, CDR2 SVGIG (reference sequence). The CDR3 region is CAWSVRVSGGFEKLFF. DNA for the CDR3: TGTGCCTGGAGTGTTCGGGTTTCAGGAGGTTTTGAAAAACTGTTTTTT.

V and J are TRBV7-9 and TRBJ1-5; 7 bases map to TRBD1. This CDR3 region has 15 residues. Germline lookup yields CDR1 SEHNR and CDR2 FQNEAQ (reference sequence). V was clipped by 0 bases and J by 4 bases; unmatched bases: 3. CDR3 in amino acids: CASSLADRWNQPQHF. The CDR3 coding sequence is TGTGCCAGCAGCTTAGCGGACAGGTGGAATCAGCCCCAGCATTTT.

The V and J genes are TRBV5-1 and TRBJ2-5; 12 nucleotides match TRBD2. Germline V gene data show CDR1 as SGHRS and CDR2 as YFSETQ. CDR3 size: 16 residues. Trimming took 4 bases from V and 5 from J; bases not matched to a gene: 9. The DNA for the CDR3 is TGCGCCAGCAGCCACGGGACTAGCGGGCTAGGGGAGACCCAGTACTTC. Residues: CASSHGTSGLGETQYF.